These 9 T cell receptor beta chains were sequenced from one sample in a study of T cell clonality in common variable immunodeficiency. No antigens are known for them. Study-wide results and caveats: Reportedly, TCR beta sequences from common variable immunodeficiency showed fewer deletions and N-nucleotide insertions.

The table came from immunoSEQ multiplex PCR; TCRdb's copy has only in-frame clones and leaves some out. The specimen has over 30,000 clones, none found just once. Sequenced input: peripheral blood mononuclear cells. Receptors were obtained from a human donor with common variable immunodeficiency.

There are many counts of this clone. The DNA read from the CDR3 is TGCGCCAGCTCATGGACCGAAGGGGACACTGAA. Translation gives CASSWTEGDTE. The full CDR3 protein reads CASSWTEGDTEAFF. This sequence joins TRBV5-1 and TRBJ1-1; D perhaps matches TRBD1 (5 bases). The CDR3 end lies 3 residues beyond the end of the read and is filled in from the germline J gene. V shed 7 bases and J shed 3 bases, with 16 bases lying between them. The CDR3 loop spans 14 amino acids. CDR1 and CDR2 (germline): SGHRS, YFSETQ.

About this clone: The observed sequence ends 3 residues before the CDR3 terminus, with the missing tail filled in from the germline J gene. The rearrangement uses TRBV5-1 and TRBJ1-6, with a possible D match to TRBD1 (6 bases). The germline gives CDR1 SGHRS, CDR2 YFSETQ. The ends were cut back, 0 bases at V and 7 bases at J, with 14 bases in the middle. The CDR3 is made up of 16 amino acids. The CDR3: CASSLGRQASNSPLHF. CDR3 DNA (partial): TGCGCCAGCAGCTTGGGGAGACAGGCCTCCAATTCACCC.

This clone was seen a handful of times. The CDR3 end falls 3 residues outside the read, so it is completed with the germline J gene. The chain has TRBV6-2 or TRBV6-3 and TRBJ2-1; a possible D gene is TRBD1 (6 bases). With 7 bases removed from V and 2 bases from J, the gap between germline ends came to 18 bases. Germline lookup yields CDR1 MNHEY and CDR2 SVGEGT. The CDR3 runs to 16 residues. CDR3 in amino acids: CASNLDRSGTYNEQFF. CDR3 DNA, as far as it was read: TGTGCCAGCAACCTAGACAGGTCTGGAACCTACAATGAG.

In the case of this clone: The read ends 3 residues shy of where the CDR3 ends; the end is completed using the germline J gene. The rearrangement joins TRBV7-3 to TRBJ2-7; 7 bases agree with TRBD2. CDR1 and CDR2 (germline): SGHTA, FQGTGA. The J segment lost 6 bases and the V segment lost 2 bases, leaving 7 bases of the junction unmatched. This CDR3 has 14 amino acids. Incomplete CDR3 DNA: TGTGCCAGCAGCTTAGCCAGCGGGAAGACCGAG. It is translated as CASSLASGKTE. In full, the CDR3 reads CASSLASGKTEQYF.

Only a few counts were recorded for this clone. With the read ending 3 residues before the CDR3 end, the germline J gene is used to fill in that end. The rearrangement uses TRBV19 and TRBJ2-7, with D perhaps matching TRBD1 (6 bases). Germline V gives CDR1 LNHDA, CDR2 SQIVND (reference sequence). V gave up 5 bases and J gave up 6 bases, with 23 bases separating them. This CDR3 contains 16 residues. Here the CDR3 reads CASSANRVGVVVEQYF. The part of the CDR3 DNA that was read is TGTGCCAGTAGTGCCAACAGGGTAGGGGTTGTGGTCGAG.

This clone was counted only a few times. CDR3 DNA, as far as it was read: TGTGCCAGTAGTAAGGGGGATGGAAGCTATGGC. Its translation: CASSKGDGSYG. The CDR3 in full is CASSKGDGSYGYTF. This chain uses TRBV19 with TRBJ1-2; D possibly corresponds to TRBD1 (6 bases). The read gets to within 3 residues of the CDR3 end, and the germline J gene fills in the rest. The V gene's germline CDR1 is LNHDA and CDR2 SQIVND (reference sequence). This CDR3 contains 14 residues. V was cut by 4 bases and J by 4 bases, with 13 bases left in between.

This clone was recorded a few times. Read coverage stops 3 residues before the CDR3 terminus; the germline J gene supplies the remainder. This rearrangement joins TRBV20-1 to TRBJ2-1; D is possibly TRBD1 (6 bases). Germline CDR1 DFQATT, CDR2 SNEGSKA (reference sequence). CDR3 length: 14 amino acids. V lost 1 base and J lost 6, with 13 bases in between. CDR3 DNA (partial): TGCAGTGCTAGAGTTCCTACAGGGAGCAATGAG. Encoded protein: CSARVPTGSNE. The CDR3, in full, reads CSARVPTGSNEQFF.

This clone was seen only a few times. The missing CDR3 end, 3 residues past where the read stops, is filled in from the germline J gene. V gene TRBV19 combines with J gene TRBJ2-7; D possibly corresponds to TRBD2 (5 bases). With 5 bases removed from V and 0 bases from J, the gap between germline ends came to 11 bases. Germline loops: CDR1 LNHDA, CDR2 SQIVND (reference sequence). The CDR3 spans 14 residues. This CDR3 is CASSVGRGSYEQYF. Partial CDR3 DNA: TGTGCCAGTAGTGTCGGACGGGGCTCCTACGAG.

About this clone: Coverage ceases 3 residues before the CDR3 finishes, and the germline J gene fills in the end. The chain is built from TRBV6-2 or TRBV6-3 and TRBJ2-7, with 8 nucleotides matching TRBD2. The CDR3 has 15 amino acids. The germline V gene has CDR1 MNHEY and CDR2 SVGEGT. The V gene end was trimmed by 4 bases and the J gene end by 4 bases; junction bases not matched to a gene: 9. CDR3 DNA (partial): TGTGCCAGCAGTTCCCCCGGCGGGGGGAGGTACGAG. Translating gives CASSSPGGGRYE. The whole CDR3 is CASSSPGGGRYEQYF.